Listed here are 8 T cell receptor beta chains from one sample, sequenced in a study of cytomegalovirus exposure and HLA in healthy donors. 60 Vbeta and 13 Jbeta primers were used in PCR. Measured with immunoSEQ multiplex PCR; TCRdb has only the in-frame clones, and not every one. In the table there are about 160,000 clones, roughly two thirds of which are singletons. The sequenced sample was PBMCs. The receptor set was obtained from a woman aged 25 to 39 in good health and CMV-seronegative.

The chain uses TRBV18 and TRBJ2-1, with D tentatively TRBD2 (6 bases). The germline V and J ends were trimmed by 2 bases and 8 bases, with 28 bases remaining between them. The CDR3 extends over 19 amino acids. Germline V CDR1 and CDR2: KGHSH, LQKENI. DNA of the CDR3: TGTGCCAGCTCACCAGCCGGTGCGGGACCGACGGGGCTTGTGGATGAGCAGTTCTTC. Its protein product is CASSPAGAGPTGLVDEQFF.

This clone was counted a few times. The chain has TRBV28 and TRBJ2-1, with TRBD1 matching over 11 bases. Germline V lookup: CDR1 MDHEN, CDR2 SYDVKM. V lost 3 bases, J lost 12 bases, and 10 bases stayed unmatched. CDR3 length: 15 residues. As DNA, the CDR3 is TGTGCCAGCAGTTTCCTCGGGACAGGGGGAATTCGGCAGTTCTTC. This encodes CASSFLGTGGIRQFF.

V and J are TRBV27 and TRBJ2-7, with 11 bases that match TRBD1. The CDR3 extends over 15 amino acids. The germline V gene has CDR1 MNHEY and CDR2 SMNVEV (reference sequence). The V segment lost 5 bases and the J segment 4 bases; nucleotides outside the gene matches: 7. CDR3 bases: TGTGCCAGCAGTATCGGACAGGGGGCACCGTACGAGCAGTACTTC. As protein: CASSIGQGAPYEQYF.

The chain joins TRBV5-5 to TRBJ2-7; 7 bases line up with TRBD1. The CDR3 extends over 14 amino acids. V dropped 1 base and J dropped 4; count of bases not matched to a gene: 5. CDR1 SGHKS and CDR2 YYEKEE come from the germline V gene (reference sequence). This CDR3 is CASSLLTGWYEQYF. The DNA for the CDR3 is TGTGCCAGCAGCTTGTTGACAGGGTGGTACGAGCAGTACTTC.

This chain joins TRBV2 and TRBJ2-7; TRBD1 aligns across 10 bases. From germline, CDR1 is SNHLY and CDR2 FYNNEI. Trimming took 4 bases from V and 4 from J; bases not matched to a gene: 10. This CDR3 contains 16 residues. In DNA form, the CDR3 reads TGTGCCAGCAGTGGTCAATTCGACAGGGGGCTTTACGAGCAGTACTTC. It specifies CASSGQFDRGLYEQYF.

This clone came up a few times. This rearrangement joins TRBV30 to TRBJ1-5; weak D call: TRBD1 (6 bases). Germline CDR1 reads GTSNPN; CDR2 reads SVGIG (reference sequence). V was cut by 4 bases and J by 6 bases, with 19 bases left in between. This CDR3 has 15 residues. The CDR3 loop reads CAWKGGSGGPQPQHF. DNA for the CDR3: TGTGCCTGGAAGGGGGGGAGCGGGGGGCCTCAGCCCCAGCATTTT. Full variable domain (rest looked up from reference TRBV30 and TRBJ1-5): SQTIHQWPATLVQPVGSPLSLECTVEGTSNPNLYWYRQAAGRGLQLLFYSVGIGQISSEVPQNLSASRPQDRQFILSSKKLLLSDSGFYLCAWKGGSGGPQPQHFGDGTRLSIL.

In this sample, this clone turned up a few times. The rearrangement links TRBV7-9 to TRBJ1-1; D not resolved. CDR3 size: 11 residues. V lost 5 bases, J lost 7 bases, and 8 bases lay in between. CDR1 is SEHNR and CDR2 is FQNEAQ in the germline V gene (reference sequence). CDR3 in amino acids: CASSREFEAFF. The CDR3 DNA reads as TGTGCCAGCAGCCGGGAGTTTGAAGCTTTCTTT.

The chain's CDR3 is CASSQSKGAGARYNEQFF. Here the CDR3 DNA reads TGTGCCAGCAGCCAATCAAAGGGAGCGGGAGCCCGTTACAATGAGCAGTTCTTC. The rearrangement links TRBV4-2 to TRBJ2-1, with TRBD2 matching over 8 bases. CDR3 length equals 18 residues. V lost 2 bases and J lost 4; bases outside the gene matches: 13. Germline V gives CDR1 LGHNA, CDR2 YNFKEQ.